The 11 T cell receptor beta chains below all came from one sample that was sequenced in a study of blood T cell repertoires in COVID-19 (dated by TCRdb to about 2020). Libraries were constructed by the immunoSEQ multiplex PCR assay. In its TCRdb copy, this immuneACCESS table keeps in-frame sequences only and misses some clones. Where compared with another copy, unresolved V genes explain less than half of these, and the others have no known cause. This sample comprises about 81,000 clones, roughly 82% of them detected only once. The ten largest make up roughly 7.3% of the sample. Sequencing used peripheral blood. The source is a human donor in a cohort sampled during active COVID-19.

CDR3 bases: TGTGCCAGCAGTGGTCGCAGGGTCGAGCAGTACTTC. It is translated as CASSGRRVEQYF. This rearrangement joins TRBV25-1 to TRBJ2-7, with D possibly TRBD1 on 5 matching bases. This CDR3 is 12 amino acids long. Germline V gene data show CDR1 as MGHDK and CDR2 as SYGVNS. Trimming removed 4 bases from V and 6 bases from J, with 10 bases in between.

This sequence joins TRBV5-1 and TRBJ1-1, with D perhaps matching TRBD1 (6 bases). The CDR3 extends over 15 amino acids. V shed 5 bases and J shed 1 base, with 15 bases lying between them. The germline CDR1 and CDR2 sequences are SGHRS and YFSETQ. This CDR3 reads CASRPPDRKNTEAFF. CDR3 DNA sequence: TGCGCCAGCAGGCCCCCCGACAGGAAGAACACTGAAGCTTTCTTT.

The V gene is TRBV9, the J gene TRBJ1-1, with D perhaps matching TRBD1 (5 bases). Germline V gives CDR1 SGDLS, CDR2 YYNGEE. The CDR3 is made up of 15 amino acids. The ends were cut back, 3 bases at V and 3 bases at J, with 15 bases in the middle. DNA of the CDR3: TGTGCCAGCAGCGGGATTGGAGGGACCTACACTGAAGCTTTCTTT. Protein sequence: CASSGIGGTYTEAFF.

The chain employs TRBV9 and TRBJ2-7; TRBD1 agrees at 7 bases. The CDR3 is 15 residues long. J was trimmed by 6 bases and V by 2 bases; bases with no gene match: 11. Germline loops: CDR1 SGDLS, CDR2 YYNGEE. The CDR3 loop reads CASSVNPGQRTEQYF. Written as DNA, the CDR3 is TGTGCCAGCAGCGTCAACCCGGGACAGAGGACCGAGCAGTACTTC.

The chain has TRBV5-6 and TRBJ2-2, with 8 bases lining up with TRBD2. The CDR3 runs 16 residues. The trim removed 4 bases at V and 1 base at J, leaving 6 bases unmatched. CDR1 is SGHDT, CDR2 YYEEEE, per germline. For the CDR3, the DNA is TGTGCCAGCAGCCACCGGGGGGGCGGGAACACCGGGGAGCTGTTTTTT. Translating gives CASSHRGGGNTGELFF.

The chain links TRBV6-2 or TRBV6-3 to TRBJ1-1, with D unclear. The CDR3 sequence is 16 residues long. CDR1 and CDR2 from the germline V gene are MNHEY and SVGEGT. Trimming removed 6 bases at V and 5 bases at J, with 22 bases between. CDR3 sequence (DNA): TGTGCCAGCAGCCCCAACAGTGGGAGTAGTAGGACTGAAGCTTTCTTT. It translates to CASSPNSGSSRTEAFF.

This sequence joins TRBV7-3 and TRBJ2-3; TRBD2 matches at 9 bases. Germline values: CDR1 SGHTA, CDR2 FQGTGA. The CDR3 runs 15 residues. V trimming: 2 bases; J trimming: 3 bases; junction bases outside the gene matches: 3. DNA of the CDR3: TGTGCCAGCAGCTTATCCCTAGCGGGGACAGATACGCAGTATTTT. This codes for CASSLSLAGTDTQYF.

The V and J genes are TRBV3-1 (or the pseudogene TRBV3-2) and TRBJ1-1, with a possible D match to TRBD1 (6 bases). V dropped 0 bases and J dropped 7 bases, with 21 bases sitting between them. Germline V gene data show CDR1 as LGHDT and CDR2 as YNNKEL (reference sequence). The CDR3 spans 17 residues. Written as DNA, the CDR3 is TGTGCCAGCAGCCAAGATATTGGGGGCAGGGCGAGTAGTGAAGCTTTCTTT. Encoded protein: CASSQDIGGRASSEAFF.

The chain joins TRBV11-2 to TRBJ2-7; weak D call: TRBD2 (5 bases). The CDR3 consists of 15 residues. Germline lookup yields CDR1 SGHAT and CDR2 FQNNGV. The ends were cut back, 4 bases at V and 5 bases at J, with 18 bases in the middle. Here the CDR3 DNA reads TGTGCCAGCAGCTCCCTCGTGCGGGCTAGTAACGAGCAGTACTTC. Amino acid sequence: CASSSLVRASNEQYF.

This chain uses TRBV30 with TRBJ2-2; D call uncertain. Trimming took off 0 bases at V and 5 bases at J, with 7 bases between the two ends. Germline V lookup: CDR1 GTSNPN, CDR2 SVGIG (reference sequence). The CDR3 has 13 residues. CDR3 protein: CAWSVSVTGELFF. The CDR3 DNA follows: TGTGCCTGGAGTGTTTCTGTGACCGGGGAGCTGTTTTTT.

The chain carries TRBV6-4 and TRBJ2-7, with 7 nucleotides matching TRBD2. V lost 9 bases, J lost 3 bases, and 8 bases stayed unmatched. This CDR3 contains 13 residues. Germline V gene lookup returns CDR1 MRHNA and CDR2 SNTAGT. CDR3 amino acids: CASLGGVHYEQYF. CDR3 bases: TGTGCCAGTTTGGGAGGGGTCCACTACGAGCAGTACTTC.